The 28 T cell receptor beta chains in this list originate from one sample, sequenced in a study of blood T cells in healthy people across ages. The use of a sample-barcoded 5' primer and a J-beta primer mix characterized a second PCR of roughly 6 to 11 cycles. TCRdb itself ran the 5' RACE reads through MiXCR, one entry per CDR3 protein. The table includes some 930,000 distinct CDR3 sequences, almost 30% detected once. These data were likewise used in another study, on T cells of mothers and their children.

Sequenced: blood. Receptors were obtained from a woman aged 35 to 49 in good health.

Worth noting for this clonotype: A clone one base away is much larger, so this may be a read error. The CDR3: CASSSGSSSYNEQYF. For the CDR3, the DNA is TGTGCCAGCAGTAGCGGGTCAAGCTCCTACAATGAGCAGTACTTC. The rearrangement links TRBV12-3 or TRBV12-4 to TRBJ2-1; TRBD2 is a possible D gene (6 bases). TRBJ2-7 matches the DNA end more closely, so the J call is doubtful. This CDR3 has 15 residues.

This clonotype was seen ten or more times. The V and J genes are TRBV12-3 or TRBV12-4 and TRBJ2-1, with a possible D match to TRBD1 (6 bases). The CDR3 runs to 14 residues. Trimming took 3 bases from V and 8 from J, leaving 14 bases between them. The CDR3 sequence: CASSLANRVDEQFF. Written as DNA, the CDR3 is TGTGCCAGCAGTTTGGCCAACAGGGTTGATGAGCAGTTCTTC.

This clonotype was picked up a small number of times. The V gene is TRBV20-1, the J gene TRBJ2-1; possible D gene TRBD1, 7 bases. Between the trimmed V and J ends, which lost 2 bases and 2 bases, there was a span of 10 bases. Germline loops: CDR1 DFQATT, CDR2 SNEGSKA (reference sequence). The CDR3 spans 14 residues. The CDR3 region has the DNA TGCAGTGCTAGACAGGGGGGCGCCTACAATGAGCAGTTCTTC. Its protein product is CSARQGGAYNEQFF.

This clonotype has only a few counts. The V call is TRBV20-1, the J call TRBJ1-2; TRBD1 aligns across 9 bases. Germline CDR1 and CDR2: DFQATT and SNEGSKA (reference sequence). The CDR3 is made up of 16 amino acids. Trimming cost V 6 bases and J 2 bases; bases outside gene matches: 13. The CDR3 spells CSARRDRATINYGYTF. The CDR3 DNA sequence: TGCAGTGCCCGAAGGGACAGGGCCACAATCAACTATGGCTACACCTTC.

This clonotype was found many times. DNA of the CDR3: TGTGCCAGCAGTTTAGGACAGGACACAGATACGCAGTATTTT. This gives the protein CASSLGQDTDTQYF. The V gene is TRBV28, the J gene TRBJ2-3; 7 nucleotides line up with TRBD1. The CDR3 has 14 residues. Germline CDR1 MDHEN, CDR2 SYDVKM. With 2 bases clipped from V and 2 bases from J, the junction kept 1 base outside the gene matches.

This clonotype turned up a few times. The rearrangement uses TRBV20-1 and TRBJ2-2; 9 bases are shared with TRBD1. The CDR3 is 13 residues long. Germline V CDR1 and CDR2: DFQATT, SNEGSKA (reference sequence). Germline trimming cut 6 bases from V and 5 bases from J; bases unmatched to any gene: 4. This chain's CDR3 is CSAGTGNTGELFF. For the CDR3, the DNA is TGCAGTGCCGGGACAGGGAATACCGGGGAGCTGTTTTTT.

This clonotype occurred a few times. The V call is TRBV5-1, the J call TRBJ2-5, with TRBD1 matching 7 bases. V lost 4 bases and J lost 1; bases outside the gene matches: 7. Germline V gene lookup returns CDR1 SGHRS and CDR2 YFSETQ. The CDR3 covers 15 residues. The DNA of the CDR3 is TGCGCCAGCAGCATGACAGGGACGTCCCAAGAGACCCAGTACTTC. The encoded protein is CASSMTGTSQETQYF. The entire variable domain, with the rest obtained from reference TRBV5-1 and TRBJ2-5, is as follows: KAGVTQTPRYLIKTRGQQVTLSCSPISGHRSVSWYQQTPGQGLQFLFEYFSETQRNKGNFPGRFSGRQFSNSRSEMNVSTLELGDSALYLCASSMTGTSQETQYFGPGTRLLVL.

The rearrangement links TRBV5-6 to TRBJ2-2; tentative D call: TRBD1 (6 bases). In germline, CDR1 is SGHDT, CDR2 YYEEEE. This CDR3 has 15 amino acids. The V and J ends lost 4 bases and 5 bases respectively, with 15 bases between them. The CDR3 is CASSPPDRGTGELFF. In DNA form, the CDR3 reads TGTGCCAGCAGCCCGCCGGACAGAGGAACCGGGGAGCTGTTTTTT.

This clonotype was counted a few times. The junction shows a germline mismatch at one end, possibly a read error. CDR3 DNA: TGTGCCCGCAGCTCACAGGGTCGGGCTGAAGCTTTCTTT. Translating gives CARSSQGRAEAFF. The rearrangement joins TRBV11-2 to TRBJ1-1, with D perhaps matching TRBD1 (6 bases). In germline, CDR1 is SGHAT, CDR2 FQNNGV. CDR3 length equals 13 residues.

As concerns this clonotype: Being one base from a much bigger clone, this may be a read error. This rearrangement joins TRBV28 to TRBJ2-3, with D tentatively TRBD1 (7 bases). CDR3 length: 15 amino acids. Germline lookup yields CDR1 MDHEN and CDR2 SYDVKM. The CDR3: CASSPRGESTDTRYF. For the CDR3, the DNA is TGTGCCAGCAGCCCCAGGGGGGAAAGCACAGATACGCGGTATTTT.

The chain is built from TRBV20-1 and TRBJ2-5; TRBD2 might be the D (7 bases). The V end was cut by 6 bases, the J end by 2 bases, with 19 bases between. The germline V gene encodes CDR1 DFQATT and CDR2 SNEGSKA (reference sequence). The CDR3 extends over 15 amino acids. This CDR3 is CSALGGGAWQETQYF. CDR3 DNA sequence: TGCAGTGCCCTGGGGGGGGGCGCGTGGCAAGAGACCCAGTACTTC.

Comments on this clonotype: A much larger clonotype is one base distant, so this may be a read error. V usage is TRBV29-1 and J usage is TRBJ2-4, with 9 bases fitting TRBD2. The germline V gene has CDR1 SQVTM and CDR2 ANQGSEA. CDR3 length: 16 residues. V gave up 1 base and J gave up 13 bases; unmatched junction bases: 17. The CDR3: CSVEGTQRGVHNEQYF. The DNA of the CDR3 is TGCAGCGTTGAAGGGACCCAGCGGGGGGTCCACAATGAGCAGTACTTC.

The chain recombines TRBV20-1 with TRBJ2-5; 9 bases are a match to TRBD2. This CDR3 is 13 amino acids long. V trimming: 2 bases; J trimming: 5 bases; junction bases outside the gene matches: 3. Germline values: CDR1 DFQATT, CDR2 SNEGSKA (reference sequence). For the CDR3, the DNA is TGCAGTGCTAGATCCACTAGCGGGGAGACCCAGTACTTC. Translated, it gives CSARSTSGETQYF.

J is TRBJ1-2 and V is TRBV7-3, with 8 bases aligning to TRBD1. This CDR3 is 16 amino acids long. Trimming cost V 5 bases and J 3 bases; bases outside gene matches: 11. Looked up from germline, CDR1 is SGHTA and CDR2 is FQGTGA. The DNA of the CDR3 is TGTGCCAGCAGCCCGCGACAGGGGAGTACTTACTATGGCTACACCTTC. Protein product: CASSPRQGSTYYGYTF.

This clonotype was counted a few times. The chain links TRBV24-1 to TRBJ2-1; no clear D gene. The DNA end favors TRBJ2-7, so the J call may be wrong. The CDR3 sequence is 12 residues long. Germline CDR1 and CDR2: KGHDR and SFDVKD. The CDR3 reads CATSDLYNEQYF. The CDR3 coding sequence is TGTGCCACCAGTGATTTATACAATGAGCAGTACTTC.

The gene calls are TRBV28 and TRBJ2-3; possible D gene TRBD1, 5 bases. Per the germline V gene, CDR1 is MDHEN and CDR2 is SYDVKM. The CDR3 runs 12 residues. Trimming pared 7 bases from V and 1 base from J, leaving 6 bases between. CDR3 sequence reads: CASIGGTDTQYF. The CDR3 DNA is TGTGCCAGCATAGGGGGCACAGATACGCAGTATTTT.

CDR3 residues: CASTTIGTEAFF. CDR3 DNA: TGTGCCAGCACCACCATAGGCACTGAAGCTTTCTTT. This chain joins TRBV6-5 and TRBJ1-1, with D unclear. V lost 7 bases and J 4 bases, leaving 10 bases between the germline ends. From germline, CDR1 is MNHEY and CDR2 SVGAGI. The CDR3 sequence is 12 residues long.

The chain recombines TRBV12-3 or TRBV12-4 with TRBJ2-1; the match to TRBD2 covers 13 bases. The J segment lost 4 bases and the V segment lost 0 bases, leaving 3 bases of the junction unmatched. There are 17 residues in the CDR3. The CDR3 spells CASSLAGTSGKYNEQFF. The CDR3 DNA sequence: TGTGCCAGCAGTTTAGCAGGGACTAGCGGGAAATACAATGAGCAGTTCTTC.

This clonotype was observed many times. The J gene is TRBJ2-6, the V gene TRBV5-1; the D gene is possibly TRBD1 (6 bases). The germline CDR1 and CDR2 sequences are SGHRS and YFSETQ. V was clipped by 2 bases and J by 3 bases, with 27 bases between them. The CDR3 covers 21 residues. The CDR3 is CASSLTWGRISQDGGANVLTF. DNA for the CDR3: TGCGCCAGCAGCTTAACTTGGGGGCGGATTTCACAAGATGGTGGGGCCAACGTCCTGACTTTC.

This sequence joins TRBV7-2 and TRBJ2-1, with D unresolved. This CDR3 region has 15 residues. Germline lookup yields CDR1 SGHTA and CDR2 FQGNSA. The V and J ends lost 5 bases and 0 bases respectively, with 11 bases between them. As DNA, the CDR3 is TGTGCCAGCAGCCCAAGCAGGAGCTCCTACAATGAGCAGTTCTTC. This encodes CASSPSRSSYNEQFF.

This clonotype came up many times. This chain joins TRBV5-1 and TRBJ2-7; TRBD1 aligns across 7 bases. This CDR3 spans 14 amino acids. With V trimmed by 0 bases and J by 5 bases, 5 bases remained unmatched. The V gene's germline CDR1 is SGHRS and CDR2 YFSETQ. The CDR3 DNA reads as TGCGCCAGCAGCTTGGAGGGGGCGCTCCACGAGCAGTACTTC. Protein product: CASSLEGALHEQYF.

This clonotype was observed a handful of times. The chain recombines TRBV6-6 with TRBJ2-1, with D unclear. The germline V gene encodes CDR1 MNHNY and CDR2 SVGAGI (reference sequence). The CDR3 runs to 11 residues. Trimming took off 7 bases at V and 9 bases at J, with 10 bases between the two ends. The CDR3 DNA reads TGTGCCAGCACCGGGCTAATTGAGCAGTTCTTC. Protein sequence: CASTGLIEQFF.

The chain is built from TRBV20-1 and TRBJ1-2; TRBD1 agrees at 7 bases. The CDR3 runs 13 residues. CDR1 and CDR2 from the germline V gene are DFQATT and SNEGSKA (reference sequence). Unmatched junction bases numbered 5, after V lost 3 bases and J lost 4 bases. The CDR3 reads CSASSGTAYGYTF. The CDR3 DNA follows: TGCAGTGCTAGTAGTGGGACAGCCTATGGCTACACCTTC.

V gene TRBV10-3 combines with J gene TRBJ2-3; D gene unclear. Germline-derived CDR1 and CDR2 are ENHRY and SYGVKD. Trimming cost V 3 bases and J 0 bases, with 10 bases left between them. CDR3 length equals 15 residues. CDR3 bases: TGTGCCATCAGTGAAGTCCTCTTTAGCACAGATACGCAGTATTTT. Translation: CAISEVLFSTDTQYF.

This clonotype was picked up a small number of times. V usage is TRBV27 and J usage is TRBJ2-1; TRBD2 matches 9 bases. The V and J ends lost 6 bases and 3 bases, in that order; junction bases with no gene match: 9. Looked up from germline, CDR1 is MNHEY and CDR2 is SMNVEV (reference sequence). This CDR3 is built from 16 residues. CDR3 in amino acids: CASSPMLTSGYNEQFF. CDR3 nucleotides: TGTGCCAGCAGCCCCATGTTGACTAGCGGCTACAATGAGCAGTTCTTC.

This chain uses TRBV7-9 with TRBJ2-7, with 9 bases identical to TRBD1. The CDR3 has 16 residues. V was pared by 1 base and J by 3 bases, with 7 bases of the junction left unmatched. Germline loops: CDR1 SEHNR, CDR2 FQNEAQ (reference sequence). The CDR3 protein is CASSLGGTGKHYEQYF. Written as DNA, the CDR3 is TGTGCCAGCAGCTTAGGAGGGACAGGGAAACACTACGAGCAGTACTTC. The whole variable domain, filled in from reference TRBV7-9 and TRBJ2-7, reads DTGVSQNPRHKITKRGQNVTFRCDPISEHNRLYWYRQTLGQGPEFLTYFQNEAQLEKSRLLSDRFSAERPKGSFSTLEIQRTEQGDSAMYLCASSLGGTGKHYEQYFGPGTRLTVT.

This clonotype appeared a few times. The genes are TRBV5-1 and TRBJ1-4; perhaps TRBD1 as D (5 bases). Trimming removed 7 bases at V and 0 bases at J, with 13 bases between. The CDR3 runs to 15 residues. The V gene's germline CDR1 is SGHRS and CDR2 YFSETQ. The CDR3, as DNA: TGCGCCAGCCAAAAGACAGTCTCAACTAATGAAAAACTGTTTTTT. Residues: CASQKTVSTNEKLFF.

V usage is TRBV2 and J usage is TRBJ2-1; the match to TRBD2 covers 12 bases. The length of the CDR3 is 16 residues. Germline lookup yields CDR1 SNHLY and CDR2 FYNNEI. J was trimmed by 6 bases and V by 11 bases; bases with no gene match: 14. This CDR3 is CAPQPATSGGSNEQFF. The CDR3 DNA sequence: TGTGCCCCTCAACCCGCGACTAGCGGGGGTTCCAATGAGCAGTTCTTC. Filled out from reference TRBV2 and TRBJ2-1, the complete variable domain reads EPEVTQTPSHQVTQMGQEVILRCVPISNHLYFYWYRQILGQKVEFLVSFYNNEISEKSEIFDDQFSVERPDGSNFTLKIRSTKLEDSAMYFCAPQPATSGGSNEQFFGPGTRLTVL.